This T cell receptor (beta chain) was documented in a study of shared clonotypes between healthy human individuals. Overall study results and limits: Sequencing depth was expected to influence donor clonotype sharing.

As concerns this clone: Antigen: not known.

CDR3 length: 15 residues. V lost 5 bases and J 0 bases, leaving 13 bases between the germline ends. CDR1 and CDR2 from the germline V gene are MNHEY and SVGAGI. The protocol was immunoSEQ multiplex PCR, while the TCRdb copy is restricted to in-frame clones and leaves out a portion. The data hold more than 2 million clones, with over 85% observed a single time. V and J are TRBV6-5 and TRBJ1-1; D is undetermined. Source material: naive CD4+ T cells sorted from blood. Described subset: CD45RA+ positively selected. This receptor was identified in a man younger than 30 in good health. CDR3 DNA sequence: TGTGCCAGCAGTCACAACGGACCCTTGAACACTGAAGCTTTCTTT. This gives the protein CASSHNGPLNTEAFF.